This note documents a single T cell receptor beta chain sequence. Other nucleotide sequences from this sample produce the same CDR3. These data come from a study of regulatory and conventional T cells in RAG deficiency. Blood CD4+ CD25-low CD127-high conventional T cells supplied the genomic DNA template. Here immunoSEQ multiplex PCR was the method, and the copy in TCRdb shows in-frame clones only, minus some. Among approximately 21,000 clones, nearly 96% were seen once, and the ten largest hold roughly 1.3%. Trimming shortened V by 3 bases and J by 4 bases, and 15 bases separated the two germline ends. CDR1 is MNHEY and CDR2 is SMNVEV in the germline V gene (reference sequence). This CDR3 has 15 residues. These same data were also listed under a study on regulatory T cells. Per that paper: The PCR used 52 TRBV and 13 TRBJ primers. Patient repertoires had restricted TRB V-J pairs and skewed V and J usage, most in Tregs.

The specimen sequenced was CD25- CD4+ T cells sorted from blood. This sequence was found in a human donor in good health. The chain uses TRBV27 and TRBJ2-5, with D possibly TRBD2 on 6 matching bases. The CDR3 here is CASSLVGSGLETQYF. The CDR3 DNA follows: TGTGCCAGCAGTTTGGTTGGAAGCGGGCTAGAGACCCAGTACTTC.